One and the same sample provided the 4 T cell receptor beta chains below, sequenced in a study of cytomegalovirus exposure and HLA in healthy donors. This PCR relied on a set of 60 Vbeta primers and 13 Jbeta primers. Profiled with immunoSEQ multiplex PCR; TCRdb holds only in-frame clones, not every one. The table includes 84,000 or so clones, 62% detected once. Sequences were obtained from PBMCs. The receptor source for this set is a woman aged 25 to 45 in good health and CMV-seropositive.

The genes are TRBV6-1 and TRBJ1-1, with D tentatively TRBD1 (6 bases). Germline V CDR1 and CDR2: MNHNS, SASEGT. The CDR3 contains 15 residues. Trimming removed 2 bases at V and 6 bases at J, with 16 bases between. The CDR3 coding sequence is TGTGCCAGCAGTGAACTGGTCAGGGGCTCATCTGAAGCTTTCTTT. This encodes CASSELVRGSSEAFF.

The V call is TRBV5-1, the J call TRBJ2-1, with 8 nucleotides matching TRBD1. The V gene's germline CDR1 is SGHRS and CDR2 YFSETQ. The CDR3 extends over 15 amino acids. V lost 4 bases, J lost 6 bases, and 9 bases stayed unmatched. CDR3 in DNA: TGCGCCAGCAGCCCAACGGGACAGGTTCGCAATGAGCAGTTCTTC. Its protein is CASSPTGQVRNEQFF. The entire variable domain, with the rest obtained from reference TRBV5-1 and TRBJ2-1, is as follows: KAGVTQTPRYLIKTRGQQVTLSCSPISGHRSVSWYQQTPGQGLQFLFEYFSETQRNKGNFPGRFSGRQFSNSRSEMNVSTLELGDSALYLCASSPTGQVRNEQFFGPGTRLTVL.

CDR3 loop: CSATLLETQYF. The CDR3 DNA reads TGCAGTGCTACACTTCTAGAGACCCAGTACTTC. V and J are TRBV20-1 and TRBJ2-5; D not resolved. Germline V gives CDR1 DFQATT, CDR2 SNEGSKA (reference sequence). This CDR3 has 11 amino acids. V gave up 4 bases and J gave up 4 bases, with 7 bases separating them.

This rearrangement joins TRBV7-8 to TRBJ1-4; 10 bases are shared with TRBD1. V lost 6 bases to trimming and J lost 5 bases; unmatched junction nucleotides: 3. The germline V gene has CDR1 SGHVS and CDR2 FQNEAQ. This CDR3 comprises 14 residues. The CDR3 sequence is CASSRDRGNEKLFF. The CDR3 DNA reads as TGTGCCAGCAGTCGGGACAGGGGAAATGAAAAACTGTTTTTT.